This T cell receptor (beta chain) was sequenced in a study of T-cell memory formation after mild COVID-19. Study-wide context: The study found TCR clusters largely donor specific. Study observations and caveats: Mainly CM and EM harbored the contracting CD4+ clones; mainly EMRA harbored the CD8+ ones.

On this clonotype itself: The antigen remains undetermined. A much bigger clone sits one base away, suggesting this may be a read error.

The CDR3 length is 15 residues. The J segment lost 5 bases and the V segment lost 5 bases, leaving 8 bases of the junction unmatched. Each CDR3 protein is one row after TCRdb ran MiXCR on the 5' RACE reads. The sample records 220,000 or so distinct CDR3 sequences, just over 9.5% being singletons. The chain carries TRBV12-3 or TRBV12-4 and TRBJ2-1; 8 nucleotides agree with TRBD2. Material: PBMCs or a T cell subset sorted from them (not recorded which). This receptor was obtained from a man younger than 35 who had mild COVID-19 (a few samples of this study predate the infection). Cell type and time point are not known. CDR3 nucleotide sequence: TGTGCCAGCAGTCCCGTGTTAGCGGGGAACAATGAGCAGTTCTTC. Amino acids: CASSPVLAGNNEQFF.